The 13 T cell receptor beta chains presented below share a single source sample, sequenced in a study of blood T cell repertoires in COVID-19 (dated by TCRdb to 2020 to 2021). Library construction relied on the immunoSEQ multiplex PCR assay. TCRdb obtained this table from immuneACCESS and retained in-frame rearrangements with V and J assigned. These tables miss some clones; where compared with another copy, unresolved V genes account for less than half of the shortfall, and the remainder is unexplained. The sample yields roughly 250,000 clones; 80% to 95% were counted once. The leading ten clones occupy 1.5% to 2% of the sample. Sequenced input: PBMCs or T cells enriched from blood (not recorded which). All receptors derive from a woman aged 18-29 years who had recovered from COVID-19.

This clone was detected only a few times. The chain employs TRBV5-4 and TRBJ1-2, with a possible D match to TRBD1 (5 bases). This CDR3 is 17 amino acids long. Per germline, CDR1 SGHNT and CDR2 YYREEE (reference sequence). The V gene lost 4 bases and the J gene lost 10 bases, with 29 bases spanning the gap. The CDR3 sequence: CASSQPSSSWQGSDYTF. The CDR3 bases are TGTGCCAGCAGCCAGCCATCGAGTTCGTGGCAGGGTAGTGACTACACCTTC.

This rearrangement joins TRBV7-9 to TRBJ1-5, with TRBD1 matching over 9 bases. There are 14 residues in the CDR3. V lost 5 bases and J lost 7; bases outside the gene matches: 6. CDR1 and CDR2 (germline): SEHNR, FQNEAQ (reference sequence). CDR3 in amino acids: CASSPGQGWQPQHF. CDR3 sequence (DNA): TGTGCCAGCAGCCCGGGACAGGGTTGGCAGCCCCAGCATTTT.

The chain combines TRBV9 with TRBJ1-4; D unresolved. Germline V gene sequence: CDR1 SGDLS, CDR2 YYNGEE. The CDR3 totals 14 residues. V dropped 0 bases and J dropped 8 bases, with 11 bases sitting between them. CDR3 residues: CASSVEPSGEKLFF. The DNA for the CDR3 is TGTGCCAGCAGCGTAGAACCCTCGGGAGAAAAACTGTTTTTT.

The chain is built from TRBV27 and TRBJ1-3, with TRBD1 identical over 8 bases. The CDR3 contains 16 residues. Germline V CDR1 and CDR2: MNHEY, SMNVEV (reference sequence). V was pared by 5 bases and J by 0 bases, with 6 bases of the junction left unmatched. CDR3 amino acids: CASSITGGSSGNTIYF. The DNA for the CDR3 is TGTGCCAGCAGTATAACAGGGGGATCCTCTGGAAACACCATATATTTT.

This chain connects TRBV24-1 to TRBJ2-1; D gene uncertain. The CDR3 spans 11 residues. Trimming stripped 4 bases from V and 7 bases from J, with 4 bases between. Germline V CDR1 and CDR2: KGHDR, SFDVKD. Written as DNA, the CDR3 is TGTGCCACCAGTGACCCGAATGAGCAGTTCTTC. Its translation is CATSDPNEQFF.

Written as DNA, the CDR3 is TGTGCCAGCAGTTCTACGCGAAGCACAGATACGCAGTATTTT. Translated, it gives CASSSTRSTDTQYF. The chain employs TRBV27 and TRBJ2-3; D is unresolved. The CDR3 is made up of 14 amino acids. Deletions cut 4 bases from V and 0 bases from J, with 8 bases between. CDR1 and CDR2 from the germline V gene are MNHEY and SMNVEV (reference sequence).

This rearrangement joins TRBV27 to TRBJ1-4, with 8 positions matching TRBD1. The CDR3 runs 15 residues. CDR1 is MNHEY, CDR2 SMNVEV, per germline (reference sequence). Trimming at V came to 6 bases and at J to 4 bases, leaving 7 bases not matched to a gene. DNA for the CDR3: TGTGCCAGCAGATACAGGGGGGGTGTTAATGAAAAACTGTTTTTT. Translation gives CASRYRGGVNEKLFF.

V and J are TRBV2 and TRBJ1-1, with 7 bases identical to TRBD1. Germline CDR1 reads SNHLY; CDR2 reads FYNNEI. With V trimmed by 8 bases and J by 7 bases, 10 bases remained unmatched. The CDR3 has 13 residues. This chain's CDR3 is CASSYGTVVEAFF. Written as DNA, the CDR3 is TGTGCCAGCTCCTACGGGACAGTTGTTGAAGCTTTCTTT. Full variable domain (outside the CDR3, taken from reference TRBV2 and TRBJ1-1): EPEVTQTPSHQVTQMGQEVILRCVPISNHLYFYWYRQILGQKVEFLVSFYNNEISEKSEIFDDQFSVERPDGSNFTLKIRSTKLEDSAMYFCASSYGTVVEAFFGQGTRLTVV.

The V gene is TRBV27, the J gene TRBJ1-6, with D maybe TRBD1 (5 bases). This CDR3 region has 13 residues. Trimming took off 5 bases at V and 5 bases at J, with 7 bases between the two ends. The V gene's germline CDR1 is MNHEY and CDR2 SMNVEV (reference sequence). Here the CDR3 reads CASSDSNNSPLHF. As DNA, the CDR3 is TGTGCCAGCAGTGACAGTAATAATTCACCCCTCCACTTT.

In nucleotides, the CDR3 is TGTGCCAGCAGCTTCATCTTGAGAGAGCAGTTCTTC. Protein sequence: CASSFILREQFF. This chain links TRBV11-3 with TRBJ2-1; no clear D gene. Germline-derived CDR1 and CDR2 are SGHNT and YENEEA. The CDR3 has 12 residues. V was pared by 3 bases and J by 10 bases, with 10 bases between.

CDR3 sequence reads: CASSILGLYTEAFF. The DNA of the CDR3 is TGTGCCAGTAGTATTTTGGGGCTTTACACTGAAGCTTTCTTT. The chain couples TRBV19 to TRBJ1-1; the D gene is possibly TRBD1 (5 bases). V lost 3 bases, J lost 3 bases, and 11 bases lay in between. The CDR3 spans 14 residues. Germline values: CDR1 LNHDA, CDR2 SQIVND (reference sequence).

V and J are TRBV5-1 and TRBJ2-1, with 9 positions matching TRBD2. The J segment lost 3 bases and the V segment lost 0 bases, leaving 10 bases of the junction unmatched. The CDR3 loop spans 18 amino acids. Germline V lookup: CDR1 SGHRS, CDR2 YFSETQ. As DNA, the CDR3 is TGCGCCAGCAGCTTGGGTTTTAGCGGGGGACGAGTCTACAATGAGCAGTTCTTC. Its protein product is CASSLGFSGGRVYNEQFF.

This clone appeared a single time. The rearrangement joins TRBV5-1 to TRBJ1-1; 8 bases align to TRBD1. This CDR3 is built from 15 residues. Germline-derived CDR1 and CDR2 are SGHRS and YFSETQ. The J segment lost 3 bases and the V segment lost 0 bases, leaving 4 bases of the junction unmatched. CDR3 sequence: CASSLGQGFYTEAFF. In nucleotides, the CDR3 is TGCGCCAGCAGCTTGGGACAGGGGTTCTACACTGAAGCTTTCTTT.